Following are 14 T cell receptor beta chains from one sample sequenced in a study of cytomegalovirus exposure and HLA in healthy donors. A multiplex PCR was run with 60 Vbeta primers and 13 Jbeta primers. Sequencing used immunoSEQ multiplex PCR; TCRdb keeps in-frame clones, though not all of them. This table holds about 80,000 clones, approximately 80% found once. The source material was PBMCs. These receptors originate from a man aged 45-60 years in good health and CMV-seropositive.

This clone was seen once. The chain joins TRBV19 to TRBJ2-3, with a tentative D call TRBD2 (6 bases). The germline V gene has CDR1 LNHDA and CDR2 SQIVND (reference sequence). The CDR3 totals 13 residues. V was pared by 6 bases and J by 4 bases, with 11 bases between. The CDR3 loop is CASRVRGSDTQYF. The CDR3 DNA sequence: TGTGCCAGTAGAGTCCGGGGGTCAGATACGCAGTATTTT.

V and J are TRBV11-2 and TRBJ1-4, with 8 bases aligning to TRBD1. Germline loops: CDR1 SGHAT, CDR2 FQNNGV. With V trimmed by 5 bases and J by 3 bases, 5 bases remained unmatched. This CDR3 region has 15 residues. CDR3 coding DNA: TGTGCCAGCAGCCAACAGGGGGGACCTAATGAAAAACTGTTTTTT. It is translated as CASSQQGGPNEKLFF.

CDR3 loop: CASSLGLAGQEETQYF. The CDR3 DNA is TGTGCCAGCAGCCTGGGACTAGCGGGGCAAGAAGAGACCCAGTACTTC. The chain joins TRBV11-3 to TRBJ2-5, with 13 bases lining up with TRBD2. The CDR3 covers 16 residues. Germline CDR1 SGHNT, CDR2 YENEEA. V gave up 5 bases and J gave up 3 bases; unmatched junction bases: 6.

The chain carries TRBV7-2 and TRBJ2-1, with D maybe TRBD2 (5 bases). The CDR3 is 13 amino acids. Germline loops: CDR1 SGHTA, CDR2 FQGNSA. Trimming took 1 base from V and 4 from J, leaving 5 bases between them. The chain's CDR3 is CASSLERYNEQFF. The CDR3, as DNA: TGTGCCAGCAGCTTAGAGCGGTACAATGAGCAGTTCTTC. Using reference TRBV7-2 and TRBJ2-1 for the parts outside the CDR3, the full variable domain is GAGVSQSPSNKVTEKGKDVELRCDPISGHTALYWYRQSLGQGLEFLIYFQGNSAPDKSGLPSDRFSAERTGGSVSTLTIQRTQQEDSAVYLCASSLERYNEQFFGPGTRLTVL.

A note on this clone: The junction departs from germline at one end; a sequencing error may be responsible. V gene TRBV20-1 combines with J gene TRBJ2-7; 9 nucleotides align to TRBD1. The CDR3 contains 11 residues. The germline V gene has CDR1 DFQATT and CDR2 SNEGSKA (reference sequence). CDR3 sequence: CSAREGTGFSF. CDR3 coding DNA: TGCAGTGCTAGAGAGGGGACAGGGTTCTCCTTC.

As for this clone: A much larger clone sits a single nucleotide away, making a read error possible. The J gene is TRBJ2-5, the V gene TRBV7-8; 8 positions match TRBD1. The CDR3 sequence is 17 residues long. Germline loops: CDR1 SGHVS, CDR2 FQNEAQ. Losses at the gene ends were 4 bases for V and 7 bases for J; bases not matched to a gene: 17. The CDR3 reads CASSSSTGGFGFGTQYF. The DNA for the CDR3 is TGTGCCAGCAGCTCCTCTACAGGGGGTTTTGGCTTTGGGACCCAGTACTTC.

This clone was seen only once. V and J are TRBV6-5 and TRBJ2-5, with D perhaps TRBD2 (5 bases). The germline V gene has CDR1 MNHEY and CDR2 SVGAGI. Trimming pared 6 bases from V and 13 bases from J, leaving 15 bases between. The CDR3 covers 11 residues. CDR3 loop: CASSNGVLVYF. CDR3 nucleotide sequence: TGTGCCAGCAGCAACGGGGTCCTCGTGTACTTC.

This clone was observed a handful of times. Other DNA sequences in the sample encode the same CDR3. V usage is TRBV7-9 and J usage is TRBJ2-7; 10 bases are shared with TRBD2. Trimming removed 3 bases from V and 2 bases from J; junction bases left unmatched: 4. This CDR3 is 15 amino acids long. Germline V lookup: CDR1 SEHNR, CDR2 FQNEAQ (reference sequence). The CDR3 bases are TGTGCCAGCAGCTTGGCTAGCGGGAGCACCTACGAGCAGTACTTC. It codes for CASSLASGSTYEQYF.

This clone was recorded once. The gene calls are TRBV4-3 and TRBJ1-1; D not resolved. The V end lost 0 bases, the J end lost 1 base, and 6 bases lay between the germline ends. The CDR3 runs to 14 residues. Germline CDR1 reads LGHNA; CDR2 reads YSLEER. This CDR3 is CASSQDIRNTEAFF. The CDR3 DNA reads TGCGCCAGCAGCCAAGATATCAGGAACACTGAAGCTTTCTTT.

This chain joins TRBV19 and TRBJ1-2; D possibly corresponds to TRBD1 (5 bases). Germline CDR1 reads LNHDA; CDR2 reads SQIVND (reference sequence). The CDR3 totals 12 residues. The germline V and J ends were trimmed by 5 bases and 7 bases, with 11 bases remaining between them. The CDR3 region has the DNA TGTGCCAGTAGTTTAGGCGGGGGTGGCTACACCTTC. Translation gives CASSLGGGGYTF.

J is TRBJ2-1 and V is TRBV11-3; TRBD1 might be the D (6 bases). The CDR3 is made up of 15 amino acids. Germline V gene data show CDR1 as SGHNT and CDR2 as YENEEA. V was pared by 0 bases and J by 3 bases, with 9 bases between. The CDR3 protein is CASSLDGTIYNEQFF. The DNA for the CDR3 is TGTGCCAGCAGCTTAGATGGGACAATCTACAATGAGCAGTTCTTC.

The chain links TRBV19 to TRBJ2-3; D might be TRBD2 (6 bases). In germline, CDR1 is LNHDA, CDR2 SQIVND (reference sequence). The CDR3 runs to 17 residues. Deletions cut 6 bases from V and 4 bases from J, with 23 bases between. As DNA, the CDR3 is TGTGCCAGTAGGGCGGCTAGCGCATCCCTGAGCGCAGATACGCAGTATTTT. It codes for CASRAASASLSADTQYF.

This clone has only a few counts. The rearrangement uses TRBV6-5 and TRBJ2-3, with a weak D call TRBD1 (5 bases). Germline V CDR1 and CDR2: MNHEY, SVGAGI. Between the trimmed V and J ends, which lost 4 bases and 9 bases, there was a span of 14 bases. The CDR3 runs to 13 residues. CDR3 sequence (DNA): TGTGCCAGCAGTTCTATGGGGCGGCAGACGCAGTATTTT. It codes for CASSSMGRQTQYF.

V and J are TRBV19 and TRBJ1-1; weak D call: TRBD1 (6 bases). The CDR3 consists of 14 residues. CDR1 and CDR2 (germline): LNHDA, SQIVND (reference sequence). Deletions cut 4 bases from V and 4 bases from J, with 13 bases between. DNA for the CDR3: TGTGCCAGTAGTACCGGGGCCAGGGGCACTGAAGCTTTCTTT. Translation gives CASSTGARGTEAFF.